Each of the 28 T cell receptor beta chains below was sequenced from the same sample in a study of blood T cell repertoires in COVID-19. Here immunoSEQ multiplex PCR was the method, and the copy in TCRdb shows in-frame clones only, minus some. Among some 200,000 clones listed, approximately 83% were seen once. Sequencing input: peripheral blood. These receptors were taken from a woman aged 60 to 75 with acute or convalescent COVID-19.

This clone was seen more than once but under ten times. CDR3 coding DNA: TGTGCCAGTAGTACCGCTAGCGGGGGGTATTCAGATACGCAGTATTTT. Translating it yields CASSTASGGYSDTQYF. This chain uses TRBV19 with TRBJ2-3; 11 nucleotides align to TRBD2. Losses at the gene ends were 4 bases for V and 4 bases for J; bases not matched to a gene: 7. The CDR3 length is 16 residues. Germline CDR1 LNHDA, CDR2 SQIVND (reference sequence).

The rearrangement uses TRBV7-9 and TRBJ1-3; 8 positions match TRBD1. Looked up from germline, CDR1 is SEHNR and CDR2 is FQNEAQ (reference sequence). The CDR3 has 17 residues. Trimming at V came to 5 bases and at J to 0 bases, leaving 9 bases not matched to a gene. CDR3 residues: CASSLTTGASSGNTIYF. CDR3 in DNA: TGTGCCAGCAGCCTAACGACAGGGGCTAGCTCTGGAAACACCATATATTTT.

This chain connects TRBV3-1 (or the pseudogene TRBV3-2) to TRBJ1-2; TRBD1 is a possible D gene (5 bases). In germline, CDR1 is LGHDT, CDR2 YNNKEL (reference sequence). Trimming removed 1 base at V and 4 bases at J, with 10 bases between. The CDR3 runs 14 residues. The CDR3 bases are TGTGCCAGCAGCCAAGCGGGCAGGGCCTATGGCTACACCTTC. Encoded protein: CASSQAGRAYGYTF.

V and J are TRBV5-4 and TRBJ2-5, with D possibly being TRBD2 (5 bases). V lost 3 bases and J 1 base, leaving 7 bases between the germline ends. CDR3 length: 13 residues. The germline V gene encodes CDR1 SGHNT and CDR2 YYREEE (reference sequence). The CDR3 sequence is CASSWRAQETQYF. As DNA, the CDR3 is TGTGCCAGCAGCTGGCGGGCCCAAGAGACCCAGTACTTC.

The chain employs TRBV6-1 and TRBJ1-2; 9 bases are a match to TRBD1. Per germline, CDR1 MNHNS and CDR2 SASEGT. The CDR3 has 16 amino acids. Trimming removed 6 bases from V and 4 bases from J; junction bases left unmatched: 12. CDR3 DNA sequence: TGTGCCAGCAGAGAACCGGGACAGGGTACGGTCTATGGCTACACCTTC. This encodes CASREPGQGTVYGYTF.

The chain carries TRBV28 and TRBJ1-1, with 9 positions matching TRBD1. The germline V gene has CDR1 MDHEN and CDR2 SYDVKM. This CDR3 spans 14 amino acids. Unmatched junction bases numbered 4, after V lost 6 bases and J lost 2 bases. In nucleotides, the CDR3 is TGTGCCAGCAGGGACAGGGGAAAAAACACTGAAGCTTTCTTT. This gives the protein CASRDRGKNTEAFF.

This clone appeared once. The CDR3 is CSASVTSFDEQFF. The CDR3 DNA is TGCAGTGCTAGTGTAACTAGTTTCGATGAGCAGTTCTTC. This rearrangement joins TRBV20-1 to TRBJ2-1; weak D call: TRBD2 (5 bases). This CDR3 comprises 13 residues. Per germline, CDR1 DFQATT and CDR2 SNEGSKA (reference sequence). Trimming pared 3 bases from V and 8 bases from J, leaving 14 bases between.

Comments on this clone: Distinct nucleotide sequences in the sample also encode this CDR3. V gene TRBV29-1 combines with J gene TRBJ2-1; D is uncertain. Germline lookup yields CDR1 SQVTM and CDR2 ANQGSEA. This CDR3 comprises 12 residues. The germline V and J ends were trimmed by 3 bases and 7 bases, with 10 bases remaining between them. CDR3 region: CSVERSRNEQFF. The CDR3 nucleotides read TGCAGCGTTGAGCGAAGTCGTAATGAGCAGTTCTTC.

CDR3 amino acids: CASSFSSEAFF. The CDR3 DNA follows: TGTGCCAGCAGCTTTTCCTCTGAAGCTTTCTTT. The J gene is TRBJ1-1, the V gene TRBV5-6; D remains unclear. The CDR3 spans 11 residues. CDR1 and CDR2 (germline): SGHDT, YYEEEE. Trimming took off 2 bases at V and 6 bases at J, with 5 bases between the two ends.

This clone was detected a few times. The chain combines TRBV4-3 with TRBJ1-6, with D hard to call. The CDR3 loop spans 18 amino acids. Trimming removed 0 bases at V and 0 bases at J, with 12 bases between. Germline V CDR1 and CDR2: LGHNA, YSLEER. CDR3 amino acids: CASSQDRVSSSYNSPLHF. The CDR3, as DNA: TGCGCCAGCAGCCAAGATCGGGTCAGCAGCTCCTATAATTCACCCCTCCACTTT.

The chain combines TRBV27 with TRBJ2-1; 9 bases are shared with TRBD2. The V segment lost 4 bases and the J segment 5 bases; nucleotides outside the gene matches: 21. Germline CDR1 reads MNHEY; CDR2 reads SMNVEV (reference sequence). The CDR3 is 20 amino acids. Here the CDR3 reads CASSYKYSKPGLALDNEQFF. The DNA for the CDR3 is TGTGCCAGCAGTTACAAATACTCGAAGCCGGGACTAGCTTTGGACAATGAGCAGTTCTTC.

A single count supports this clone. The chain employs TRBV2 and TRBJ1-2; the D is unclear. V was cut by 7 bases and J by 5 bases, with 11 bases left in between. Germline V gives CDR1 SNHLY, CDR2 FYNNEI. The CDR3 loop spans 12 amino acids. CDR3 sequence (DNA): TGTGCCAGCAAGGCTAGTGCTTATGGCTACACCTTC. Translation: CASKASAYGYTF.

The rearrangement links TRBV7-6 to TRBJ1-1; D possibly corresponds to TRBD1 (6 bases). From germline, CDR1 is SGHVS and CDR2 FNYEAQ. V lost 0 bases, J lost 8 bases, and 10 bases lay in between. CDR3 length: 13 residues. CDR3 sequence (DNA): TGTGCCAGCAGCTTAGCAAGGACAGACGAAGCTTTCTTT. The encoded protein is CASSLARTDEAFF.

The CDR3 nucleotides read TGTGCCAGCAGCCCCTTTAGGGGGTCCATGAACACTGAAGCTTTCTTT. This gives the protein CASSPFRGSMNTEAFF. The chain links TRBV5-5 to TRBJ1-1, with D possibly TRBD1 on 6 matching bases. CDR1 and CDR2 (germline): SGHKS, YYEKEE (reference sequence). The V gene lost 4 bases and the J gene lost 0 bases, with 16 bases spanning the gap. This CDR3 is 16 amino acids long. Supplemented by reference TRBV5-5 and TRBJ1-1, the full variable domain reads DAGVTQSPTHLIKTRGQQVTLRCSPISGHKSVSWYQQVLGQGPQFIFQYYEKEERGRGNFPDRFSARQFPNYSSELNVNALLLGDSALYLCASSPFRGSMNTEAFFGQGTRLTVV.

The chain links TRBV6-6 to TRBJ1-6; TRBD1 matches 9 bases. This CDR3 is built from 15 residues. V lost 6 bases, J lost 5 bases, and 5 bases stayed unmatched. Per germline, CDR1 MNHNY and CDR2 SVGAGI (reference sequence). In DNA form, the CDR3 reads TGTGCCAGCAGCACCCGGGACAGGGATAATTCACCCCTCCACTTT. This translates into CASSTRDRDNSPLHF.

The CDR3 DNA follows: TGTGCCAGCAGTAGACTAGCGGGGGGACCAGATACGCAGTATTTT. Translating it yields CASSRLAGGPDTQYF. The chain recombines TRBV6-5 with TRBJ2-3; 13 nucleotides agree with TRBD2. Looked up from germline, CDR1 is MNHEY and CDR2 is SVGAGI. The trim removed 5 bases at V and 4 bases at J, leaving 3 bases unmatched. CDR3 length equals 15 residues.

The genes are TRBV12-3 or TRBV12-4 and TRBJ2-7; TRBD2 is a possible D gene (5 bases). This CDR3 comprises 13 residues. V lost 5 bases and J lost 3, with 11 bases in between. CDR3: CASSDGVDYEQYF. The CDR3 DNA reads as TGTGCCAGCAGTGACGGGGTAGACTACGAGCAGTACTTC.

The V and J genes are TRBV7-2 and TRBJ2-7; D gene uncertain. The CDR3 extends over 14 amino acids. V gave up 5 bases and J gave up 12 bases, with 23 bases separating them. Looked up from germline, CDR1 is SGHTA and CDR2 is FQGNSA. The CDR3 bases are TGTGCCAGCAGCCCCGGCCAGATTTCCCAGGTGGGGTACTTC. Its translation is CASSPGQISQVGYF.

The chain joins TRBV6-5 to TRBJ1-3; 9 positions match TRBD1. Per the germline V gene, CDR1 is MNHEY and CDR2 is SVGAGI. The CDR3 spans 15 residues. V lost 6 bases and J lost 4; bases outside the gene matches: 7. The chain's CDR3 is CASSWDRVAGNTIYF. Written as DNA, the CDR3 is TGTGCCAGCAGCTGGGACAGGGTCGCGGGAAACACCATATATTTT.

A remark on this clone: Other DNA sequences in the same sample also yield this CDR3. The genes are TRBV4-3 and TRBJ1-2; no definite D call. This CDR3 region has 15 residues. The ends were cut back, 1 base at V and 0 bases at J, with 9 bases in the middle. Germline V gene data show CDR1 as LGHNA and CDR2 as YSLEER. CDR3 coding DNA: TGCGCCAGCAGCCAAGTGCCGGACTCTAACTATGGCTACACCTTC. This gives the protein CASSQVPDSNYGYTF.

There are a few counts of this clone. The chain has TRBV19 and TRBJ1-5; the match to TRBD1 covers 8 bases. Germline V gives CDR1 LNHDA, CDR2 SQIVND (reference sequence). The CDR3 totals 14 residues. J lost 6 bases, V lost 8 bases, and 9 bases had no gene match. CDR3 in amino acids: CASDIQGAIQPQHF. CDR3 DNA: TGTGCCAGTGACATTCAGGGGGCGATTCAGCCCCAGCATTTT.

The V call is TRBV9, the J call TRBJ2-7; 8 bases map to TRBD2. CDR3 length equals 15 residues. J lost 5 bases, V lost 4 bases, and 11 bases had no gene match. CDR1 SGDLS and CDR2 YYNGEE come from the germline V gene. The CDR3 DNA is TGTGCCAGCAGCCGAAACTCGGGAGGGGCCAACGAGCAGTACTTC. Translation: CASSRNSGGANEQYF.

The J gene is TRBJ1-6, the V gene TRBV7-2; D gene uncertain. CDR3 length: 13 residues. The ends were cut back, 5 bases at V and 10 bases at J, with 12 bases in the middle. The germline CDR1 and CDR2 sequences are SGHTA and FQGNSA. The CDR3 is CASSQTRLSPLHF. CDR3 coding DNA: TGTGCCAGCAGCCAGACCAGGCTATCACCCCTCCACTTT.

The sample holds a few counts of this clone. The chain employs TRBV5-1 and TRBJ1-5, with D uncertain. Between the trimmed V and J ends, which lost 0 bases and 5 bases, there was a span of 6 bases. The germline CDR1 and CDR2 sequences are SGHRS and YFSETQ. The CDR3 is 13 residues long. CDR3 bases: TGCGCCAGCAGCTTGGGCACACATCAGCCCCAGCATTTT. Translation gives CASSLGTHQPQHF.

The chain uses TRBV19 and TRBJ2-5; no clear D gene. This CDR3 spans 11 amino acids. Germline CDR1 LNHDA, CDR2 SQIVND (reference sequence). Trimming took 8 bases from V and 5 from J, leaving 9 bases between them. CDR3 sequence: CASGLGETQYF. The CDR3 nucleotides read TGTGCCAGTGGGCTTGGGGAGACCCAGTACTTC.

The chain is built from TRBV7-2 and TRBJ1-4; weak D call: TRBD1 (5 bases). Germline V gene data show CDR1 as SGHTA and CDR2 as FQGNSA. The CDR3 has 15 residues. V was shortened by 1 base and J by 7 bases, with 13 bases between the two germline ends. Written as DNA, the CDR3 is TGTGCCAGCAGCTTAGGGGGCAGGTGGACTGAAAAACTGTTTTTT. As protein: CASSLGGRWTEKLFF.

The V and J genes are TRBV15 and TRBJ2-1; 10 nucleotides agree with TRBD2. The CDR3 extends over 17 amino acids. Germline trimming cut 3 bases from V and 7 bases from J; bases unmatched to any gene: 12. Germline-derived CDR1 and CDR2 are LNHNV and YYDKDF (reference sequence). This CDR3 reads CATSRSLVAGGQNEQFF. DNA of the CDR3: TGTGCCACCAGCAGGAGTTTAGTAGCGGGGGGCCAAAATGAGCAGTTCTTC. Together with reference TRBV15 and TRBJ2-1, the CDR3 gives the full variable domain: DAMVIQNPRYQVTQFGKPVTLSCSQTLNHNVMYWYQQKSSQAPKLLFHYYDKDFNNEADTPDNFQSRRPNTSFCFLDIRSPGLGDTAMYLCATSRSLVAGGQNEQFFGPGTRLTVL.

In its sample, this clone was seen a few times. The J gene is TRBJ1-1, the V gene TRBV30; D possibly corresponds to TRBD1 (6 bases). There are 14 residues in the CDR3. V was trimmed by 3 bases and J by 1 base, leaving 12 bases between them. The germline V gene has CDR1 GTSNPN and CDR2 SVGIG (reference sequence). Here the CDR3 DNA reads TGTGCCTGGAGGCCCAAACAGGGGAACACTGAAGCTTTCTTT. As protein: CAWRPKQGNTEAFF.